Following are 21 T cell receptor beta chains from one sample sequenced in a study of early T cells in non-severe SARS-CoV-2 infection. From the 5' RACE reads, TCRdb called clonotypes with MiXCR, one entry per CDR3 protein. Of tens of thousands of distinct CDR3 sequences in the sample, roughly 13% were seen once. The sequenced material came from whole blood. The receptor source for this set is an adult who was a healthcare worker with PCR-confirmed SARS-CoV-2 infection or an uninfected control (not recorded which).

This clonotype was counted many times. The chain joins TRBV6-6 to TRBJ2-1; 7 bases match TRBD1. V gave up 5 bases and J gave up 2 bases; unmatched junction bases: 9. The CDR3 runs 16 residues. The germline V gene encodes CDR1 MNHNY and CDR2 SVGAGI (reference sequence). In DNA form, the CDR3 reads TGTGCCAGCAGTCTCCGACAGGGAACCACCTACAATGAGCAGTTCTTC. Protein: CASSLRQGTTYNEQFF.

The chain combines TRBV7-6 with TRBJ2-7; D possibly matches TRBD1 or TRBD2 (6 bases each). V was clipped by 4 bases and J by 0 bases, with 13 bases between them. The CDR3 consists of 15 residues. CDR1 is SGHVS, CDR2 FNYEAQ, per germline. CDR3 protein: CASSYGGERSYEQYF. CDR3 sequence (DNA): TGTGCCAGCAGCTACGGGGGCGAGCGCTCCTACGAGCAGTACTTC.

This clonotype was observed once. V gene TRBV20-1 combines with J gene TRBJ1-5, with D hard to call. The CDR3 sequence is 12 residues long. CDR1 and CDR2 from the germline V gene are DFQATT and SNEGSKA (reference sequence). V shed 6 bases and J shed 5 bases, with 11 bases lying between them. CDR3 sequence reads: CSASRRDQPQHF. The CDR3 DNA reads TGCAGTGCCTCCCGACGGGATCAGCCCCAGCATTTT.

This clonotype has ten or more counts. The gene calls are TRBV12-3 or TRBV12-4 and TRBJ2-2; D gene unclear. V gave up 1 base and J gave up 7 bases, with 13 bases separating them. There are 15 residues in the CDR3. CDR3 sequence reads: CASSLVRLTGGELFF. The CDR3 nucleotides are TGTGCCAGCAGTTTAGTGAGACTGACCGGCGGGGAGCTGTTTTTT.

The genes are TRBV20-1 and TRBJ2-1; 10 bases fit TRBD1. The germline V gene has CDR1 DFQATT and CDR2 SNEGSKA (reference sequence). This CDR3 is 15 amino acids long. The J segment lost 7 bases and the V segment lost 0 bases, leaving 6 bases of the junction unmatched. CDR3 amino acids: CSARDSGTGVNEQFF. DNA of the CDR3: TGCAGTGCTAGAGACTCCGGGACAGGGGTAAATGAGCAGTTCTTC.

This clonotype was picked up many times. The CDR3 nucleotides read TGTGCCAGCAGTTACTCCGGGACAGGGGTCTATGGCTACACCTTC. Amino acids: CASSYSGTGVYGYTF. The chain joins TRBV6-2 or TRBV6-3 to TRBJ1-2, with 10 bases that match TRBD1. V shed 0 bases and J 4 bases; nucleotides not matched to a gene: 2. The CDR3 is 15 amino acids. Germline V CDR1 and CDR2: MNHEY, SVGEGT.

The chain combines TRBV28 with TRBJ2-3; D is undetermined. The V gene's germline CDR1 is MDHEN and CDR2 SYDVKM. Between the trimmed V and J ends, which lost 2 bases and 0 bases, there was a span of 6 bases. The CDR3 sequence is 14 residues long. Here the CDR3 DNA reads TGTGCCAGCAGTTTAGTAGGTAGCACAGATACGCAGTATTTT. It codes for CASSLVGSTDTQYF.

A few counts support this clonotype. The gene calls are TRBV18 and TRBJ1-1; 9 nucleotides match TRBD1. CDR3 length equals 14 residues. Per the germline V gene, CDR1 is KGHSH and CDR2 is LQKENI. The J segment lost 5 bases and the V segment lost 6 bases, leaving 7 bases of the junction unmatched. The CDR3 loop reads CASSPTGGETEAFF. The CDR3 coding sequence is TGTGCCAGCTCCCCCACAGGGGGCGAGACTGAAGCTTTCTTT.

The chain combines TRBV7-9 with TRBJ2-3; 7 bases line up with TRBD2. The germline CDR1 and CDR2 sequences are SEHNR and FQNEAQ (reference sequence). The CDR3 is made up of 17 amino acids. Losses at the gene ends were 0 bases for V and 0 bases for J; bases not matched to a gene: 6. This CDR3 reads CASSLASSGASTDTQYF. The CDR3 DNA reads as TGTGCCAGCAGCTTAGCCTCCAGCGGGGCTAGCACAGATACGCAGTATTTT.

This clonotype was observed at least ten times. The V call is TRBV7-9, the J call TRBJ2-5; tentatively, D is TRBD1 (5 bases). The length of the CDR3 is 14 residues. Germline V CDR1 and CDR2: SEHNR, FQNEAQ (reference sequence). The germline V and J ends were trimmed by 2 bases and 5 bases, with 12 bases remaining between them. The CDR3 here is CASSLTAGMETQYF. CDR3 coding DNA: TGTGCCAGCAGCTTAACGGCAGGGATGGAGACCCAGTACTTC.

This clonotype showed up many times. J is TRBJ2-1 and V is TRBV12-3 or TRBV12-4, with 9 bases identical to TRBD2. V was clipped by 5 bases and J by 12 bases; unmatched bases: 11. This CDR3 has 14 amino acids. In DNA, the CDR3 is TGTGCCAGCAGTACCGGGACTAGCACGATAGGGCAGTTCTTC. As protein: CASSTGTSTIGQFF.

To note about this clonotype: This may be a read error, as it is one base from a much larger clone. This sequence joins TRBV7-9 and TRBJ2-1, with D possibly matching TRBD1 (6 bases). The germline V gene has CDR1 SEHNR and CDR2 FQNEAQ (reference sequence). This CDR3 has 15 residues. For the CDR3, the DNA is TGTGCCAGCAGCTTAATAGGGACACAATACAATGACCAGTTCTTC. Amino acid sequence: CASSLIGTQYNDQFF.

The chain joins TRBV13 to TRBJ1-4, with D possibly matching TRBD1 (5 bases). Germline lookup yields CDR1 PRHDT and CDR2 FYEKMQ (reference sequence). Trimming cost V 5 bases and J 3 bases, with 13 bases left between them. The CDR3 runs 15 residues. CDR3 nucleotide sequence: TGTGCCAGCAGCGTCGGAGGGGAGTCTAATGAAAAACTGTTTTTT. Translation gives CASSVGGESNEKLFF.

The chain uses TRBV20-1 and TRBJ2-7, with 7 bases fitting TRBD1. V was pared by 1 base and J by 2 bases, with 5 bases of the junction left unmatched. CDR3 length equals 14 residues. The V gene's germline CDR1 is DFQATT and CDR2 SNEGSKA (reference sequence). CDR3 region: CSARAGDSPYEQYF. The CDR3 DNA is TGCAGTGCTAGAGCCGGGGACAGCCCCTACGAGCAGTACTTC.

This clonotype was observed many times. The rearrangement joins TRBV20-1 to TRBJ1-3, with D maybe TRBD1 (6 bases). Deletions cut 3 bases from V and 1 base from J, with 13 bases between. The CDR3 runs to 15 residues. Per germline, CDR1 DFQATT and CDR2 SNEGSKA (reference sequence). This chain's CDR3 is CSASGTRGSGNTIYF. The CDR3 DNA reads as TGCAGTGCTAGTGGGACAAGGGGTTCTGGAAACACCATATATTTT.

This clonotype was counted between two and nine times. This chain connects TRBV5-4 to TRBJ2-5, with TRBD2 matching over 10 bases. CDR3 length: 15 amino acids. The V and J ends lost 4 bases and 5 bases, in that order; junction bases with no gene match: 8. Per germline, CDR1 SGHNT and CDR2 YYREEE (reference sequence). The CDR3 DNA sequence: TGTGCCAGCAGCGCGCCTAGCGGGGGTTCCGAGACCCAGTACTTC. Protein sequence: CASSAPSGGSETQYF.

CDR3 sequence reads: CSVPGQVSTDTQYF. CDR3 nucleotide sequence: TGCAGCGTTCCGGGACAGGTATCCACAGATACGCAGTATTTT. The chain joins TRBV29-1 to TRBJ2-3, with 8 bases identical to TRBD1. Germline CDR1 SQVTM, CDR2 ANQGSEA. The CDR3 consists of 14 residues. Trimming cost V 5 bases and J 2 bases; bases outside gene matches: 6.

This clonotype was counted ten times or more. This chain connects TRBV20-1 to TRBJ2-3, with TRBD2 identical over 9 bases. This CDR3 contains 15 residues. Germline CDR1 DFQATT, CDR2 SNEGSKA (reference sequence). V was clipped by 1 base and J by 5 bases; unmatched bases: 7. Written as DNA, the CDR3 is TGCAGTGCTAGAGGAAGAGCGGGAGGAAGAGATACGCAGTATTTT. Amino acids: CSARGRAGGRDTQYF.

The gene calls are TRBV7-3 and TRBJ2-5, with 7 nucleotides matching TRBD2. J lost 5 bases, V lost 2 bases, and 5 bases had no gene match. Germline assignment: CDR1 SGHTA and CDR2 FQGTGA. The CDR3 is made up of 14 amino acids. The CDR3 nucleotides read TGTGCCAGCAGCTTAGGCGGGGGTGGTGAGACCCAGTACTTC. Translating it yields CASSLGGGGETQYF.

V and J are TRBV29-1 and TRBJ1-1, with D possibly matching TRBD1 (6 bases). This CDR3 has 15 amino acids. V lost 5 bases and J 0 bases, leaving 16 bases between the germline ends. CDR1 is SQVTM, CDR2 ANQGSEA, per germline. The CDR3 DNA sequence: TGCAGCGTTTCGTATCAGGGACACATGAACACTGAAGCTTTCTTT. This codes for CSVSYQGHMNTEAFF.

The CDR3 bases are TGCGCCAGCAGAGGTTTCGCAGGGGCCGCCTCAGCCGAGCAGTACTTC. Amino acid sequence: CASRGFAGAASAEQYF. The V and J genes are TRBV5-1 and TRBJ2-7; D may be TRBD1 (6 bases). The V gene lost 5 bases and the J gene lost 6 bases, with 24 bases spanning the gap. The CDR3 is 16 residues long. Germline loops: CDR1 SGHRS, CDR2 YFSETQ.